This T cell receptor beta chain was identified during a study of regulatory T cells in long-lasting Graves disease. The CDR3 contains 15 residues. With V trimmed by 1 base and J by 6 bases, 6 bases remained unmatched. Per germline, CDR1 SGHTA and CDR2 FQGTGA. Arm-PCR of CDR3 regions with iRepertoire HTBI primers generated TCR beta libraries. Each CDR3 protein is one row after TCRdb ran MiXCR on the multiplex PCR reads. The sample has more than 400,000 distinct CDR3 sequences, 15% to 20% seen once; the top ten hold about 12%. Time point defined: newly diagnosed GD, antithyroid drugs for less than 3 months. After RNA was extracted from PBMCs, the TCR library was made from it. The sample was also reused in another study, on T cells in Graves' hyperthyroidism and ophthalmopathy.

The rearrangement uses TRBV7-3 and TRBJ2-1, with 7 bases lining up with TRBD2. This receptor was obtained from a man aged 40-55 years with Graves disease. This sample comprised peripheral blood mononuclear cells (PBMCs), obtained at new diagnosis, from a patient treated with antithyroid drugs. CDR3 residues: CASSLNRGGVNEQFF. CDR3 coding DNA: TGTGCCAGCAGCTTAAACCGGGGAGGGGTCAATGAGCAGTTCTTC.